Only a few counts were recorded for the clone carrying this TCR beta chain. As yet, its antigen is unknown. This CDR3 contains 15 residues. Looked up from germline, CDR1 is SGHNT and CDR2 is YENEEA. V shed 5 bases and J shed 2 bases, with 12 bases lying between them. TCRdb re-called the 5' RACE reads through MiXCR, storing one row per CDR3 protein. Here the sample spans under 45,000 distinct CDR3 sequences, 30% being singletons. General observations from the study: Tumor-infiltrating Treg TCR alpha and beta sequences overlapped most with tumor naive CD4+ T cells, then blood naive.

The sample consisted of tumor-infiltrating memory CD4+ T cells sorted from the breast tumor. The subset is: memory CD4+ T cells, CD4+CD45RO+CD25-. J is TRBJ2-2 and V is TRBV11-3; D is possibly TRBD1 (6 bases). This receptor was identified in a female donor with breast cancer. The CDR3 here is CASSQEDSNTGELFF. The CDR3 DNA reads TGTGCCAGCAGCCAAGAGGACAGTAACACCGGGGAGCTGTTTTTT.